This TCR beta chain was recovered during a study of blood T cell repertoires in COVID-19. Using immunoSEQ multiplex PCR, the repertoire was profiled, and TCRdb retains in-frame clones only, with some absent. Seen here are about 66,000 clones, 85% to 90% observed once, and the top ten hold 5.5% to 7%. The CDR3 has 14 residues. CDR1 SNHLY and CDR2 FYNNEI come from the germline V gene. The V gene end was trimmed by 4 bases and the J gene end by 13 bases; junction bases not matched to a gene: 7. Sequencing was done on a sample of peripheral blood. The chain carries TRBV2 and TRBJ1-4, with 12 bases that match TRBD1. The TCR was taken from a man between 50 and 59 years old with active COVID-19. The CDR3 coding sequence is TGTGCCAGCAGTGCCCCCGGGACAGGGGGCCGACTGTTTTTT. It codes for CASSAPGTGGRLFF.